Listed below are T cell receptor beta chains from one sample, sequenced in a study of blood T cells in healthy people across ages. TCRdb recomputed calls from the 5' RACE reads with MiXCR, one row per CDR3 protein. The sample yields under 2,000,000 distinct CDR3 sequences, 49% seen once. The sequencing sample was made of blood. These receptors all come from a woman aged 35 to 49 in good health. CDR3s include the opening cysteine and the closing phenylalanine or tryptophan. Each record gives: J gene, clone size, V gene, D gene, CDR3 DNA, CDR3 protein. The D gene is left open where the match is weak. Clone sizes are given selectively: once, few, many, or a class where the clone is expanded.

J: TRBJ2-5; size: .; V: TRBV20-1; D: TRBD2; DNA: TGCAGTGGGCTTCAAGTGCGGGGGGGCCTTTTGGGCCAAGAGACCCAGTACTTC; CDR3: CSGLQVRGGLLGQETQYF
J: TRBJ2-1; size: few; V: TRBV7-9; D: TRBD1; DNA: TGTGCCAGCAGGCCCGGGACAGGGCTGGACAATGAGCAGTTCTTC; CDR3: CASRPGTGLDNEQFF
J: TRBJ2-1; size: .; V: TRBV7-2; D: TRBD2; DNA: TGTGCCAGTCTTTTACTAGCGGGGAATGAGCAGTTCTTC; CDR3: CASLLLAGNEQFF
J: TRBJ1-2; size: few; V: TRBV5-1; D: TRBD1; DNA: TGCGCCAGCAGCCTGTGGGGACAGGGGGCTGGTGGCTACACCTTC; CDR3: CASSLWGQGAGGYTF
J: TRBJ1-2; size: .; V: TRBV15; D: .; DNA: TGTGCCACCAGCAGAGTAGACGGTTCTAACTATGGCTACACCTTC; CDR3: CATSRVDGSNYGYTF
J: TRBJ2-7; size: few; V: TRBV4-2; D: TRBD1; DNA: TGTGCCAGCAGCCACGCCGGGACAGTCTACGAGCAGTACTTC; CDR3: CASSHAGTVYEQYF
J: TRBJ2-3; size: .; V: TRBV5-1; D: TRBD2; DNA: TGCGCCAGCACAAAAGGTGCAGCGGGGAGCACAGATACGCAGTATTTT; CDR3: CASTKGAAGSTDTQYF
J: TRBJ2-7; size: .; V: TRBV28; D: .; DNA: TGTGCCAGCAGTTCCGGGACAAAGAACGAGCAGTACTTC; CDR3: CASSSGTKNEQYF
J: TRBJ2-3; size: once; V: TRBV12-3/TRBV12-4; D: TRBD2; DNA: TGTGCCAGCAGTTTTCGGGAGGCAGATACGCAGTATTTT; CDR3: CASSFREADTQYF
J: TRBJ1-4; size: .; V: TRBV29-1; D: TRBD1; DNA: TGCAGCGCCCCAGGGGGCGGTGAAAAACTGTTTTTT; CDR3: CSAPGGGEKLFF
J: TRBJ1-2; size: .; V: TRBV28; D: .; DNA: TGTGCCAGCAGTTTTGCGGGATCAGGGGAGCATGGCTACACCTTC; CDR3: CASSFAGSGEHGYTF
J: TRBJ2-7; size: .; V: TRBV6-5; D: TRBD2; DNA: TGTGCCAGCAGTTTCTGGCGGGGGGCCTCCTACGAGCAGTACTTC; CDR3: CASSFWRGASYEQYF
J: TRBJ2-1; size: few; V: TRBV4-3; D: TRBD2; DNA: TGCGCCAGCAGCCAAGAACTAGCGGGGATCTACAATGAGCAGTTCTTC; CDR3: CASSQELAGIYNEQFF
J: TRBJ1-5; size: few; V: TRBV7-2; D: .; DNA: TGTGCCAGCAGCTTAGGGAGCACCGCTTACAATCAGCCCCAGCATTTT; CDR3: CASSLGSTAYNQPQHF
J: TRBJ2-3; size: .; V: TRBV29-1; D: .; DNA: TGCAGCGTTGGCGGGGAAAACACAGATACGCAGTATTTT; CDR3: CSVGGENTDTQYF
J: TRBJ2-5; size: .; V: TRBV7-2; D: .; DNA: TGTGCCAGCAGCTTACGGGGGTCCATGGCCAAAGAGACCCAGTACTTC; CDR3: CASSLRGSMAKETQYF
J: TRBJ1-4; size: .; V: TRBV4-3; D: .; DNA: TGCGCCAGCAGCCAAAGCGGACAGAGTGAAAAACTGTTTTTT; CDR3: CASSQSGQSEKLFF
J: TRBJ2-1; size: .; V: TRBV4-1; D: TRBD2; DNA: TGCGCCAGCAGCCAAGCAAGACTAGCGGGGGGGCGGACCAATGAGCAGTTCTTC; CDR3: CASSQARLAGGRTNEQFF
J: TRBJ2-5; size: many; V: TRBV25-1; D: TRBD1; DNA: TGTGCCAGCAGTGAGGGACAGGGGGTAAAAGAGACCCAGTACTTC; CDR3: CASSEGQGVKETQYF
J: TRBJ1-6; size: few; V: TRBV10-3; D: TRBD1; DNA: TGTGCCATCAGAGACGGGACAGCTAATTCACCCCTCCACTTT; CDR3: CAIRDGTANSPLHF
J: TRBJ1-1; size: .; V: TRBV6-5; D: TRBD1; DNA: TGTGCCAGCAGGAGTACAGGGGTGGTCCAAGGTGAAGCTTTCTTT; CDR3: CASRSTGVVQGEAFF
J: TRBJ2-7; size: few; V: TRBV15; D: TRBD1; DNA: TGTGCCACCAGCAGAGACACAGGGGTGTACGAGCAGTACTTC; CDR3: CATSRDTGVYEQYF
J: TRBJ1-4; size: .; V: TRBV5-1; D: .; DNA: TGCGCCAGCAGCGGCAGGCTCGGGGGGGCGGAAAAACTGTTTTTT; CDR3: CASSGRLGGAEKLFF
J: TRBJ1-2; size: few; V: TRBV20-1; D: .; DNA: TGCAGTGCTAGTCGGACGGTTGACTATGGCTACACCTTC; CDR3: CSASRTVDYGYTF
J: TRBJ2-5; size: .; V: TRBV28; D: .; DNA: TGTGCCAGCAGCCCTCGTGGTACTAGCAGCCAAGAGACCCAGTACTTC; CDR3: CASSPRGTSSQETQYF
J: TRBJ2-5; size: .; V: TRBV6-5; D: .; DNA: TGTGCCAGCAGTTACTCGACTACCGGGGAGACCCAGTACTTC; CDR3: CASSYSTTGETQYF
J: TRBJ2-6; size: .; V: TRBV25-1; D: TRBD1; DNA: TGTGCCAGCAGTCCGATTCAAGGACAGGGCCGCTCTGGGGCCAACGTCCTGACTTTC; CDR3: CASSPIQGQGRSGANVLTF
J: TRBJ2-7; size: .; V: TRBV4-1; D: .; DNA: TGCGCCAGCAGCCAACATCAGGGGCCCCAAACCTACGAGCAGTACTTC; CDR3: CASSQHQGPQTYEQYF
J: TRBJ1-2; size: few; V: TRBV4-1; D: TRBD1; DNA: TGCGCCAGCAGCCCCAGGACAGGGAACAACTATGGCTACACCTTC; CDR3: CASSPRTGNNYGYTF
J: TRBJ2-4; size: .; V: TRBV5-5; D: TRBD2; DNA: TGTGCCAGCAGCCCACGGGGACTAGATGCCAAAAACATTCAGTACTTC; CDR3: CASSPRGLDAKNIQYF
J: TRBJ2-3; size: many; V: TRBV4-3; D: .; DNA: TGCGCCAGCAGCCAAGTAAACACAGATACGCAGTATTTT; CDR3: CASSQVNTDTQYF
J: TRBJ1-6; size: .; V: TRBV25-1; D: .; DNA: TGTGCCAGCAGTGAGGGTGCACCCCTCCACTTT; CDR3: CASSEGAPLHF
J: TRBJ2-4; size: few; V: TRBV28; D: .; DNA: TGTGCCAGCAGTTTACAGGGACCGAGAAACATTCAGTACTTC; CDR3: CASSLQGPRNIQYF
J: TRBJ2-7; size: .; V: TRBV18; D: .; DNA: TGTGCCAGCTTTGACAGGAAGGATTACGAGCAGTACTTC; CDR3: CASFDRKDYEQYF
J: TRBJ2-1; size: .; V: TRBV20-1; D: .; DNA: TGCAGTGCAAACGACAGATACAATGAGCAGTTCTTC; CDR3: CSANDRYNEQFF
J: TRBJ2-1; size: .; V: TRBV3-1; D: .; DNA: TGTGCCAGCAGCTCGAGGGTTACCTACAATGAGCAGTTCTTC; CDR3: CASSSRVTYNEQFF
J: TRBJ1-6; size: few; V: TRBV7-2; D: TRBD1; DNA: TGTGCCAGCAGCTTAAGGGGGCGCAATTCACCCCTCCACTTT; CDR3: CASSLRGRNSPLHF
J: TRBJ2-5; size: .; V: TRBV5-4; D: .; DNA: TGTGCCAGCAGCAGAGAACCCAGGGTTATGGAGACCCAGTACTTC; CDR3: CASSREPRVMETQYF
J: TRBJ1-4; size: .; V: TRBV19; D: .; DNA: TGTGCCAGTAGTCCCCATGGACCGGAAGGTGAAAAACTGTTTTTT; CDR3: CASSPHGPEGEKLFF
J: TRBJ1-2; size: few; V: TRBV25-1; D: .; DNA: TGTGCCAGCAGCGGGGCGCGATCGGTACAGGGCTACACCTTC; CDR3: CASSGARSVQGYTF
J: TRBJ2-3; size: .; V: TRBV6-2/TRBV6-3; D: .; DNA: TGTGCCAGCATCCCCGGCGGGGACCCAGATACGCAGTATTTT; CDR3: CASIPGGDPDTQYF
J: TRBJ1-5; size: .; V: TRBV6-2/TRBV6-3; D: .; DNA: .; CDR3: CASSTSGRLSNQPQHF
J: TRBJ2-6; size: few; V: TRBV28; D: TRBD1; DNA: TGTGCCAGCAGTATGACAGGGTCCGGGGCCAACGTCCTGACTTTC; CDR3: CASSMTGSGANVLTF
J: TRBJ1-4; size: .; V: TRBV12-3/TRBV12-4; D: TRBD1; DNA: TGTGCCAGCAGTTTGGGGACAGGGCTTAATGAAAAACTGTTTTTT; CDR3: CASSLGTGLNEKLFF